This T cell receptor beta chain derives from a study of blood T cell repertoires in COVID-19. Across the study: PBMCs, B-cell-depleted T cells, or T cells provided the cDNA or gDNA that made up the material.

The length of the CDR3 is 14 residues. V was cut by 6 bases and J by 5 bases, with 13 bases left in between. Per the germline V gene, CDR1 is SGHNT and CDR2 is YENEEA. Per the study methods: Reference gene primer amplification gave estimated nucleated cell counts. The repertoire was sequenced with immunoSEQ multiplex PCR; TCRdb's copy has only in-frame clones and lacks some. That table supplies the V and J calls and clone size; D and trimming were determined from the DNA. This sample has 70,000 to 75,000 clones, with roughly 79% found just once. The sample comprised peripheral blood. The clonotype comes from a woman between 65 and 79 years old with acute or convalescent COVID-19. The rearrangement links TRBV11-3 to TRBJ2-2, with D perhaps matching TRBD2 (5 bases). CDR3 nucleotides: TGTGCCAGCAGACCTCCCGGGGTAACCGGGGAGCTGTTTTTT. This codes for CASRPPGVTGELFF.